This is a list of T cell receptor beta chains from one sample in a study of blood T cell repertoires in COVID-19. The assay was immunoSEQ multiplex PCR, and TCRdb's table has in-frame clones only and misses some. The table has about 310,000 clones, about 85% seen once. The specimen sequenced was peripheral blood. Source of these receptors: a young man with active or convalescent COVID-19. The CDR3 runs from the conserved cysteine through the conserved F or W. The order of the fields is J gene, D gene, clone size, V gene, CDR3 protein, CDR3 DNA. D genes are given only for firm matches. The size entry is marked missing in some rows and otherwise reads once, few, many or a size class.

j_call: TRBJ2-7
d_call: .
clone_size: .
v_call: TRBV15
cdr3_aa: CATSRDSGPYEQYF
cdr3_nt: TGTGCCACCAGCAGAGATAGCGGTCCCTACGAGCAGTACTTC

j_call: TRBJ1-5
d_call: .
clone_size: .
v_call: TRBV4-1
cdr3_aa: CASSQDSGHTNQPQHF
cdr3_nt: TGCGCCAGCAGCCAAGACAGTGGGCACACCAATCAGCCCCAGCATTTT

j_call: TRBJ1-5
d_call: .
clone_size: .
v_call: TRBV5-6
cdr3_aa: CASSWGRDQPQHF
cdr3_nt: TGTGCCAGCAGCTGGGGCCGCGATCAGCCCCAGCATTTT

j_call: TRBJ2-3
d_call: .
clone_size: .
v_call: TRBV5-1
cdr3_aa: CASKLGRYTDTQYF
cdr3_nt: TGCGCCAGCAAATTGGGGAGGTACACAGATACGCAGTATTTT

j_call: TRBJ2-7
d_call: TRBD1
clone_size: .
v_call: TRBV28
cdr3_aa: CASSLPGQGAYEQYF
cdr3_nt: TGTGCCAGCAGTCTCCCGGGACAGGGGGCATACGAGCAGTACTTC

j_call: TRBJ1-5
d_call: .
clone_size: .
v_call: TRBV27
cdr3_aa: CASSPDSLVKPQHF
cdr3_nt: TGTGCCAGCAGTCCGGACAGTTTAGTCAAGCCCCAGCATTTT

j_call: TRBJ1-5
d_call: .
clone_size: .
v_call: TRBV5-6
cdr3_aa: CASSRTVSNQPQHF
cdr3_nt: TGTGCCAGCAGCCGGACAGTTAGCAATCAGCCCCAGCATTTT

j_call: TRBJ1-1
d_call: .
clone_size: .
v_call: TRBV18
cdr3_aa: CASSPTSRTGGTEAFF
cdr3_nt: TGTGCCAGCTCACCAACATCTAGGACGGGGGGGACTGAAGCTTTCTTT

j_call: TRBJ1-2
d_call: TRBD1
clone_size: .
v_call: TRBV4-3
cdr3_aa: CASSPQAGQTSYGYTF
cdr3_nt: TGCGCCAGCAGCCCGCAGGCGGGACAGACGTCCTATGGCTACACCTTC

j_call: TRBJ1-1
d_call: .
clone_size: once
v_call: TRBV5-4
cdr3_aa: CASSLGAGVWGNTEAFF
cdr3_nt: TGTGCCAGCAGTCTTGGCGCGGGGGTTTGGGGCAACACTGAAGCTTTCTTT

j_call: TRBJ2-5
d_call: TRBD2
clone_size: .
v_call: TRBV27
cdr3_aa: CASMAGGRETQYF
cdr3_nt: TGTGCCAGCATGGCGGGGGGGCGGGAGACCCAGTACTTC

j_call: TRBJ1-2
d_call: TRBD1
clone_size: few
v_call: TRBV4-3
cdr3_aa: CASSSWLGQGVVGYTF
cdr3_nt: TGCGCCAGCAGCTCTTGGTTGGGACAGGGGGTAGTTGGCTACACCTTC

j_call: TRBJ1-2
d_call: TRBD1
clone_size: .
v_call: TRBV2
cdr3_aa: CASSGRTGGTYGYTF
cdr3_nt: TGTGCCAGCAGTGGACGGACAGGGGGGACCTATGGCTACACCTTC

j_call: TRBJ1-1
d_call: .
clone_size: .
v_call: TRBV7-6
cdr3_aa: CASSLAPVKNTEAFF
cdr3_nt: TGTGCCAGCAGCTTAGCTCCAGTTAAGAACACTGAAGCTTTCTTT

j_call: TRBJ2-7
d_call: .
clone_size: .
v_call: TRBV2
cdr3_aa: CASSELALYEQYF
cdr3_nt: TGTGCCAGCAGTGAACTAGCCCTATACGAGCAGTACTTC

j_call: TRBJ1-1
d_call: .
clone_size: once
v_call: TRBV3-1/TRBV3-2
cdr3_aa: CASSQDREYTEAFF
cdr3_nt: TGTGCCAGCAGCCAAGATCGGGAGTACACTGAAGCTTTCTTT

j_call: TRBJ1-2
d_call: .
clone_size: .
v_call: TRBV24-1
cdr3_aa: CATSAPEGGGGGYTF
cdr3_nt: TGTGCCACCAGTGCCCCAGAGGGGGGGGGCGGTGGCTACACCTTC

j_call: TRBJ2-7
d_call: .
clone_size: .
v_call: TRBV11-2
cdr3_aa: CASSFTGSSYEQYF
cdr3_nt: TGTGCCAGCAGCTTCACCGGGAGCTCCTACGAGCAGTACTTC

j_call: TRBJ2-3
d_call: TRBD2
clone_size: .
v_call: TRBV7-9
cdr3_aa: CASSLVLAGNTDTQYF
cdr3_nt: TGTGCCAGCAGCTTAGTCCTAGCGGGGAACACAGATACGCAGTATTTT

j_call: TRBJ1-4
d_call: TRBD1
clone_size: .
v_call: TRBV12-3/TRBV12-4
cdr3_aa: CASRLDRNEKLFF
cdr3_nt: TGTGCCAGCAGATTGGACAGGAATGAAAAACTGTTTTTT

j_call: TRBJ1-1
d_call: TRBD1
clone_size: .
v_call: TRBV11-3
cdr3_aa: CASSYDRDTEAFF
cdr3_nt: TGTGCCAGCAGCTATGACAGGGACACTGAAGCTTTCTTT

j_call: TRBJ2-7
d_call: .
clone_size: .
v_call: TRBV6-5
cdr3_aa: CASRTDSYEQYF
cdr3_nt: TGTGCCAGCAGGACAGATTCCTACGAGCAGTACTTC

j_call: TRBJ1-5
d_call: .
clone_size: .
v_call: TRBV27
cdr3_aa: CASGGVGQPQHF
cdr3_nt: TGTGCCAGCGGAGGAGTGGGTCAGCCCCAGCATTTT

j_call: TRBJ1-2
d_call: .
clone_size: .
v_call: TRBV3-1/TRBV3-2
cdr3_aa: CASSPAWGEDYGYTF
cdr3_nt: TGTGCCAGCAGCCCGGCATGGGGGGAGGACTATGGCTACACCTTC

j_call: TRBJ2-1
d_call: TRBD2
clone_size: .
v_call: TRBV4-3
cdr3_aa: CASSQNLLAGGPDEQFF
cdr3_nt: TGCGCCAGCAGCCAAAATCTTCTAGCGGGGGGGCCAGACGAGCAGTTCTTC

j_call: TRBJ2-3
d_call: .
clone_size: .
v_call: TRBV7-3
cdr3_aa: CASSLRWRDTQYF
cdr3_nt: TGTGCCAGCAGCTTACGGTGGCGGGATACGCAGTATTTT

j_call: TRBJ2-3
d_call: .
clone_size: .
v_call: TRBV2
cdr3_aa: CASSEGYRPSTDTQYF
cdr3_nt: TGTGCCAGCAGTGAGGGCTACCGTCCCTCCACAGATACGCAGTATTTT

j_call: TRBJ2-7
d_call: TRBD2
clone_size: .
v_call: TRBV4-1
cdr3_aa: CASSQGPSGVYEQYF
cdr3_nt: TGCGCCAGCAGCCAAGGGCCTAGCGGGGTCTACGAGCAGTACTTC

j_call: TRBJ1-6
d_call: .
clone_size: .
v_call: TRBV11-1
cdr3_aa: CASSLAAGLGGSPLHF
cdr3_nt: TGTGCCAGCAGCTTAGCGGCCGGACTGGGCGGTTCACCCCTCCACTTT

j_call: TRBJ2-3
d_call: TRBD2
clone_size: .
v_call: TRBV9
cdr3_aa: CASSSRAGGRADTQYF
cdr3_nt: TGTGCCAGCAGCTCCCGAGCGGGAGGGAGGGCAGATACGCAGTATTTT

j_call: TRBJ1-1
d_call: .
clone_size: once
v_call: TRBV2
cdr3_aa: CASSGGLDTEAFF
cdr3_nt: TGTGCCAGCAGTGGGGGACTGGACACTGAAGCTTTCTTT

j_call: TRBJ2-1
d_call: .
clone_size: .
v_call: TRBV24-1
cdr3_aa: CATRQTGGDNEQFF
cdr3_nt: TGTGCCACCAGGCAGACGGGCGGGGACAATGAGCAGTTCTTC

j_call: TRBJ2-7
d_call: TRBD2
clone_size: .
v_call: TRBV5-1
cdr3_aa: CASSLAGGSYEQYF
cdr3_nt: TGCGCCAGCAGCCTAGCGGGAGGTTCCTACGAGCAGTACTTC

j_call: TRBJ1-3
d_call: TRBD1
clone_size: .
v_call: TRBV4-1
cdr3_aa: CASSQTGSGNTIYF
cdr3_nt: TGCGCCAGCAGCCAGACAGGGTCTGGAAACACCATATATTTT

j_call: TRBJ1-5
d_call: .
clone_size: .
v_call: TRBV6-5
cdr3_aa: CASNPGESGNQPQHF
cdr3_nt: TGTGCCAGCAACCCAGGGGAGTCGGGCAATCAGCCCCAGCATTTT

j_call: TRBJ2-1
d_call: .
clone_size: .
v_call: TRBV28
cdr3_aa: CASSLMTGSSYNEQFF
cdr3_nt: TGTGCCAGCAGTTTAATGACCGGGAGCTCCTACAATGAGCAGTTCTTC

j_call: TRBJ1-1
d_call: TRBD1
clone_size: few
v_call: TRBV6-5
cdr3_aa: CASTRGPMNTEAFF
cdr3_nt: TGTGCCAGCACTAGGGGGCCCATGAACACTGAAGCTTTCTTT